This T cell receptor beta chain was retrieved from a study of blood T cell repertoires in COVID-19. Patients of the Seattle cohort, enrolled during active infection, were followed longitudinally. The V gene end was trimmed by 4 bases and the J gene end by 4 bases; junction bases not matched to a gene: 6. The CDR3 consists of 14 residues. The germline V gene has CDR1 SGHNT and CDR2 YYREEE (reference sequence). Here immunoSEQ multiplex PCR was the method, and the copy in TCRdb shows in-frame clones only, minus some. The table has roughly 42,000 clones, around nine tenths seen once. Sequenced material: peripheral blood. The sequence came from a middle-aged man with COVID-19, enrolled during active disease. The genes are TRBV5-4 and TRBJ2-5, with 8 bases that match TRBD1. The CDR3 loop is CASSGRGLGETQYF. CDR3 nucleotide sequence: TGTGCCAGCAGCGGCAGGGGGCTTGGAGAGACCCAGTACTTC.